Listed below are T cell receptor beta chains from one sample, sequenced in a study of blood T cell repertoires in COVID-19. Only in-frame clones appear in the TCRdb table, and some are missing; sequencing was by immunoSEQ multiplex PCR. The sample lists under 300,000 clones; 70% to 90% were seen once. The sample taken for sequencing was peripheral blood. The origin of the receptors is a man in his 60s with acute or convalescent COVID-19. Each CDR3 is given with its conserved first and last residue. The D gene is left open where the match is weak. Expanded clones get a size class; other rows say once, few or many, or leave the size out.

TRBJ1-2 once NA TRBV14 TGTGCCAGCAGCCAAGTGGGCTCCGGAGGGTATGGCTACACCTTC CASSQVGSGGYGYTF
TRBJ1-2 NA NA TRBV4-2 TGTGCCAGCAGCCAAGAATCCCTTATAGGGCAGGGAGGTGATGGCTACACCTTC CASSQESLIGQGGDGYTF
TRBJ1-5 NA TRBD1 TRBV30 TGTGCCTGGAGTGCGGGACAGGGGATCAATCAGCCCCAGCATTTT CAWSAGQGINQPQHF
TRBJ2-7 NA TRBD1 TRBV11-3 TGTGCCAGCAGCTTAGAACAGGGGAGCTCCTACGAGCAGTACTTC CASSLEQGSSYEQYF
TRBJ1-2 NA TRBD1 TRBV6-5 TGTGCCAGCAGTTACTCGGGGACAGGGGGAAACTATGGCTACACCTTC CASSYSGTGGNYGYTF
TRBJ1-5 NA NA TRBV3-1/TRBV3-2 TGTGCCAGCAGCCAACAGGTTAGCAATCAGCCCCAGCATTTT CASSQQVSNQPQHF
TRBJ2-7 NA NA TRBV28 TGTGCCAGCAGTAGTCCCCCTATGGACAGGAGGGTGTACTTC CASSSPPMDRRVYF
TRBJ2-7 NA NA TRBV18 TGTGCCAGCTCACAGACTACGGGGACCTACGAGCAGTACTTC CASSQTTGTYEQYF
TRBJ2-7 NA NA TRBV29-1 TGCAGCGTTGAAGACCCCACCGGGAACTCCTACGAGCAGTACTTC CSVEDPTGNSYEQYF
TRBJ2-7 NA NA TRBV7-9 TGTGCCAGCAGCCGGGACTCCTCCTACGAGCAGTACTTC CASSRDSSYEQYF
TRBJ1-3 NA TRBD1 TRBV19 TGTGCCAGTAGTACTCGGACAGGGATATCTGGAAACACCATATATTTT CASSTRTGISGNTIYF
TRBJ2-1 NA TRBD2 TRBV5-4 TGTGCCAGCAGCTTAGGTAGCGGGACCTACAATGAGCAGTTCTTC CASSLGSGTYNEQFF
TRBJ2-5 NA NA TRBV29-1 TGCAGCGTTGAGGACCCGGACAGCTACCAAGAGACCCAGTACTTC CSVEDPDSYQETQYF
TRBJ2-7 NA TRBD2 TRBV6-2/TRBV6-3 TGTGCCAGCAGTTACTCTTCTAGCGGGATCGAGCAGTACTTC CASSYSSSGIEQYF
TRBJ1-3 NA NA TRBV21-1 TGTGTCGAAGGGGTAGGTCGAAACACCATATATTTT CVEGVGRNTIYF
TRBJ2-7 NA TRBD1 TRBV27 TGTGCCAGCAGTTTAAAGACAGGGCCTTACTACGAGCAGTACTTC CASSLKTGPYYEQYF
TRBJ1-2 NA TRBD1 TRBV7-2 TGTGCCAGCAGCCGAATTCGGACAGGGGGCTCCACCTTC CASSRIRTGGSTF
TRBJ2-3 NA TRBD2 TRBV3-1/TRBV3-2 TGTGCCAGCAGCTCCAGAAGCGGGAGGACTAGCACAGATACGCAGTATTTT CASSSRSGRTSTDTQYF
TRBJ1-5 few NA TRBV28 TGTGCCAGCAGAGGACAGCCTGACAATCAGCCCCAGCATTTT CASRGQPDNQPQHF
TRBJ2-5 NA NA TRBV29-1 TGCAGCGGTTCAGTGGGCCCTGGTGGGACCCAGTACTTC CSGSVGPGGTQYF
TRBJ2-1 NA NA TRBV9 TGTGCCAGCAGCGTAGGTGGAGGTGGCGCACACCCCTACAATGAGCAGTTCTTC CASSVGGGGAHPYNEQFF
TRBJ1-6 NA NA TRBV14 TGTGCCAGCAGCCAAGGTGTGGGTCCGGGGAATTCACCCCTCCACTTT CASSQGVGPGNSPLHF
TRBJ2-7 NA NA TRBV4-1 TGCGCCAGCAGCCAACCGACGGGGACTTCCTACGAGCAGTACTTC CASSQPTGTSYEQYF
TRBJ1-2 NA NA TRBV28 TGTGCCAGCAGTGCCGGGGGCTACACCTTC CASSAGGYTF
TRBJ1-2 NA NA TRBV25-1 TGTGCCAGCAGTGGGGGACTAACTTACTATGGCTACACCTTC CASSGGLTYYGYTF
TRBJ1-5 NA NA TRBV30 TGTGCCTGGAGTGTACGGGGGAATCAGCCCCAGCATTTT CAWSVRGNQPQHF
TRBJ1-1 few NA TRBV30 TGTGCCTGGAGTCTGGGGAGTTATACTGAAGCTTTCTTT CAWSLGSYTEAFF
TRBJ2-7 NA NA TRBV19 TGTGCCAGTAGTGCCGTCCTAGGCGGAATCACCCCCTCTCGCGAGCAGTACTTC CASSAVLGGITPSREQYF
TRBJ2-7 NA NA TRBV5-1 TGCGCCAGCAGCTTACAGGTAATTCCCTACGAGCAGTACTTC CASSLQVIPYEQYF
TRBJ2-1 NA TRBD2 TRBV27 TGTGCCAGCAGCCCTCTAGCGGGGGCGGGGGTATCGAATGAGCAGTTCTTC CASSPLAGAGVSNEQFF
TRBJ2-4 NA TRBD1 TRBV4-3 TGCGCCAGCTCTAAGACAGGGGGCGAAGCCAAAAACATTCAGTACTTC CASSKTGGEAKNIQYF
TRBJ1-6 NA NA TRBV6-5 TGTGCCAGCAGTTACCGGGCGTCAGGGTCACCCCTCCACTTT CASSYRASGSPLHF
TRBJ1-6 NA NA TRBV9 TGTGCCAGCAGCGCCTTGAATTCACCCCTCCACTTT CASSALNSPLHF
TRBJ2-7 NA NA TRBV18 TGTGCCAGCTCACTTCAGGGGATCGAGCAGTACTTC CASSLQGIEQYF
TRBJ2-1 NA TRBD2 TRBV2 TGTGCCAGCACCCACGAATGGGGTAGCGGGAGAGACTGGAATGAGCAGTTCTTC CASTHEWGSGRDWNEQFF
TRBJ1-2 NA TRBD1 TRBV24-1 TGTGCCACCAGTGACTCGACAGGGGAAGTGTATGGCTACACCTTC CATSDSTGEVYGYTF
TRBJ1-4 NA NA TRBV7-9 TGTGCCAGCAGCTTATCCCTGAGAGAGGAAAAACTGTTTTTT CASSLSLREEKLFF
TRBJ2-7 NA NA TRBV6-1 TGTGCCAGCAGTGTACGCGGACTCTCCTACGAGCAGTACTTC CASSVRGLSYEQYF
TRBJ1-5 NA TRBD1 TRBV28 TGTGCCACTTACAGGGGAAATCAGCCCCAGCATTTT CATYRGNQPQHF
TRBJ2-5 NA TRBD2 TRBV20-1 TGCAGTGCTAGTAGCGGGCTAGCGGGAATCAGAGAGACCCAGTACTTC CSASSGLAGIRETQYF
TRBJ1-3 NA NA TRBV4-3 TGCGCCAGCAGCCAAGAAAGGCGGGAACCGGGAAACACCATATATTTT CASSQERREPGNTIYF
TRBJ2-2 NA TRBD2 TRBV11-3 TGTGCCAGCAGCACAGGGACTAGCGGGAGAACCGGGGAGCTGTTTTTT CASSTGTSGRTGELFF
TRBJ1-1 NA NA TRBV4-2 TGTGCCAGCAGCCAAGTGGCCAGGCAGAACACTGAAGCTTTCTTT CASSQVARQNTEAFF
TRBJ1-5 once NA TRBV4-3 TGCGCCAGCAGCCAAGTCAGGGGCGACCCCAATCAGCCCCAGCATTTT CASSQVRGDPNQPQHF
TRBJ2-1 NA NA TRBV7-9 TGTGCCAGCAGCTTAACGCTAGCGTTTCCCTACAATGAGCAGTTCTTC CASSLTLAFPYNEQFF
TRBJ1-2 NA NA TRBV25-1 TGTGCCAGCAGTGAATTCTCAGTTTACACCTTC CASSEFSVYTF
TRBJ1-2 NA TRBD1 TRBV6-6 TGTGCCAGCAGTTCTAACAGGGGAGAAGGCTATGGCTACACCTTC CASSSNRGEGYGYTF
TRBJ2-1 NA TRBD2 TRBV18 TGTGCCAGCTCACCACCCTCCAGCGGGAGGGCCTCTGAGCAGTTCTTC CASSPPSSGRASEQFF
TRBJ2-1 NA TRBD2 TRBV7-2 TGTGCCAGCAGCTTCGGAGCGGGAGGGCTTTACAATGAGCAGTTCTTC CASSFGAGGLYNEQFF
TRBJ2-3 NA NA TRBV7-8 TGTGCCGTCCGGGTGGGACAAGATACGCAGTATTTT CAVRVGQDTQYF
TRBJ1-2 few TRBD1 TRBV29-1 TGCAGCGTGGGGGACAGGGGGCGCGACTATGGCTACACCTTC CSVGDRGRDYGYTF
TRBJ2-2 NA NA TRBV6-6 TGTGCCAGCGCGGAGAACACCGGGGAGCTGTTTTTT CASAENTGELFF
TRBJ1-5 few TRBD1 TRBV19 TGTGCAAGTGGGGGGACAGGGAGCAATCAGCCCCAGCATTTT CASGGTGSNQPQHF